The text below deals with one T cell receptor beta chain. The sample belongs to a study of blood T cell repertoires in COVID-19. Per the original methods: The assay estimated nucleated cells by amplifying reference gene primers. TCRdb keeps only in-frame clones here, not all; method: immunoSEQ multiplex PCR. The V and J calls and the clone size are those of that table, but D and trimming were determined from the DNA. The table includes about 220,000 clones, 70% to 85% detected once. The clonotype comes from a woman in her sixties who had recovered from COVID-19. The sequencing sample was made of PBMCs or T cells enriched from blood (not recorded which).

The CDR3 DNA follows: TGCGCCAGCAGCTTGGCCGGCGGACTCATCTACAATGAGCAGTTCTTC. Encoded protein: CASSLAGGLIYNEQFF. V gene TRBV5-1 combines with J gene TRBJ2-1, with D tentatively TRBD2 (5 bases). This CDR3 has 16 residues. Trimming took 0 bases from V and 3 from J, leaving 13 bases between them. Germline CDR1 SGHRS, CDR2 YFSETQ.